This entry lists 2 T cell receptor beta chains sequenced from one sample in a study of OX40 agonist ivuxolimab in advanced cancers. The method was immunoSEQ multiplex PCR; TCRdb's version includes in-frame clones alone and lacks a portion of them. This table holds more than 100,000 clones, approximately 90% found once. The input for sequencing was CD4+ or CD8+ T cells sorted from blood, taken in a trial of the OX40 agonist ivuxolimab. These receptors were collected from an adult with an advanced solid tumor such as melanoma, head and neck, liver or kidney cancer.

The chain is built from TRBV11-2 and TRBJ2-7, with D unclear. The V and J ends lost 0 bases and 4 bases respectively, with 7 bases between them. In germline, CDR1 is SGHAT, CDR2 FQNNGV. This CDR3 region has 13 residues. The CDR3 sequence: CASSLDLQYEQYF. Written as DNA, the CDR3 is TGTGCCAGCAGCTTAGATTTACAGTACGAGCAGTACTTC.

This sequence joins TRBV5-4 and TRBJ1-5; TRBD1 is a possible D gene (5 bases). The CDR3 extends over 14 amino acids. The V and J ends lost 4 bases and 0 bases respectively, with 8 bases between them. CDR1 and CDR2 from the germline V gene are SGHNT and YYREEE (reference sequence). CDR3: CASSLDSSNQPQHF. In nucleotides, the CDR3 is TGTGCCAGCAGCCTAGACAGTAGCAATCAGCCCCAGCATTTT.